This T cell receptor (beta chain) was obtained from a study of CD8+CD57+ T cells in acquired aplastic anemia. Profiling of TCR beta VDJ combinations and CDR3 sequences used genomic DNA as template. TCRdb reprocessed the reads with MiXCR, giving one entry per CDR3 protein. The table records some 140,000 distinct CDR3 sequences, approximately 41% of them present only once. The length of the CDR3 is 13 residues. From germline, CDR1 is PRHDT and CDR2 FYEKMQ (reference sequence). Trimming stripped 4 bases from V and 6 bases from J, with 12 bases between. Of note for this clonotype: This could be a read error, since a much larger clone is one nucleotide away.

The clonotype originates from a human donor in good health, serving as a control. The J gene is TRBJ1-2, the V gene TRBV13; D is unclear. Sequenced: sorted CD4+, CD8+, or CD8+CD57+ T cells (not recorded which) from PBMCs. CDR3 protein: CASSYDLGHGYTF. The DNA for the CDR3 is TGTGCCAGCAGCTACGACCTTGGCCATGGCTACACCTTC.